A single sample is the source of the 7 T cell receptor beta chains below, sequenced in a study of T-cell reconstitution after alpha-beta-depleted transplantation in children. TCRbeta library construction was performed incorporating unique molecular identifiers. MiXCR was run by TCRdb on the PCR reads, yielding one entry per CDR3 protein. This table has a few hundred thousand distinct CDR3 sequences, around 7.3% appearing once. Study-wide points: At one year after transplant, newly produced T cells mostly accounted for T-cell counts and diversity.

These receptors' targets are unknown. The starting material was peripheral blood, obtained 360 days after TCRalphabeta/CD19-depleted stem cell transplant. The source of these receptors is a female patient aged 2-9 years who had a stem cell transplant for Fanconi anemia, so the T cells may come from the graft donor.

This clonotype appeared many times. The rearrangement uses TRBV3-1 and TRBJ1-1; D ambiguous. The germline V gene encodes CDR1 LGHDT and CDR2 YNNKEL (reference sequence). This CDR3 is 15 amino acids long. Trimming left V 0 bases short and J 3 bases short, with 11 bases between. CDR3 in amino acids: CASSQEGPTYTEAFF. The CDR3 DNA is TGTGCCAGCAGCCAAGAAGGACCGACGTACACTGAAGCTTTCTTT.

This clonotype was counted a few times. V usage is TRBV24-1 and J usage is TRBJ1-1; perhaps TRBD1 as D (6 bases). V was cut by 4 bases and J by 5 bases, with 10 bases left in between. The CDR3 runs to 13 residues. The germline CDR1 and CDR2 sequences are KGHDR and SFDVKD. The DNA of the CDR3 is TGTGCCACCAGTGAAGGGGGGAGAACTGAAGCTTTCTTT. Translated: CATSEGGRTEAFF.

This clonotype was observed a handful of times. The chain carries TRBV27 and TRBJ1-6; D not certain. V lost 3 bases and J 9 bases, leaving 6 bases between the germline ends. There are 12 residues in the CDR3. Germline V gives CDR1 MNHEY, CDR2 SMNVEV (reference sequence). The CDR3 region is CASSFMGSPLHF. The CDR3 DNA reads TGTGCCAGCAGTTTCATGGGTTCACCCCTCCACTTT.

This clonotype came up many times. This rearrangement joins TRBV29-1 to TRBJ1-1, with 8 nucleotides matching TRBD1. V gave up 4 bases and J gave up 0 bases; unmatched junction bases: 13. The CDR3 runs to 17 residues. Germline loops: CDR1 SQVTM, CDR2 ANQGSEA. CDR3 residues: CSVVSVWTGPMNTEAFF. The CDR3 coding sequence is TGCAGCGTTGTCTCCGTCTGGACAGGGCCTATGAACACTGAAGCTTTCTTT.

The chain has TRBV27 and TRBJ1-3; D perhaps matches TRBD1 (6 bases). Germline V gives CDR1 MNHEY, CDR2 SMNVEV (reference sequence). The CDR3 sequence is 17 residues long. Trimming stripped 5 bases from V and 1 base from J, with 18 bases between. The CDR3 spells CASSTTGTRSSGNTIYF. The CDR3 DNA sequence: TGTGCCAGCAGTACAACCGGGACAAGAAGTTCTGGAAACACCATATATTTT.

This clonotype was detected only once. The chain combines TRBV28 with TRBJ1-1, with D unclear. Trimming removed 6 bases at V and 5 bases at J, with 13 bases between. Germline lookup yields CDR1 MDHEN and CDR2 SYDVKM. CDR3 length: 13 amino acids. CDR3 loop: CASSPTWRTEAFF. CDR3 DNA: TGTGCCAGCAGCCCCACGTGGCGGACTGAAGCTTTCTTT.

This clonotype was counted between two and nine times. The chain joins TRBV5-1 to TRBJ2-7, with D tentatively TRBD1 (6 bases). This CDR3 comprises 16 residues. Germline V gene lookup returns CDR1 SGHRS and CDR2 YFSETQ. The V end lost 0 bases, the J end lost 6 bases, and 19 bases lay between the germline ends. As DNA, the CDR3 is TGCGCCAGCAGCTTGGCGCCAGGGGCCGGAAAAGGCGAGCAGTACTTC. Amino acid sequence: CASSLAPGAGKGEQYF.